This T cell receptor beta chain was obtained from a study of blood T cell repertoires in COVID-19 (dated by TCRdb to 2019 to 2021). Study-wide context: Samples from collaborators originated in the United States, Italy and Spain and spanned both the acute and convalescent phases of COVID-19. The prospective study material was composed of cDNA or gDNA derived from T cells, B-cell-depleted T cells, or PBMCs. Deeply sampled blood TCRbeta repertoires from subjects exposed to, actively infected with, or recovered from COVID-19 were included in the dataset. The repertoires were released in a freely available public database intended as a resource for research on the immune response to SARS-CoV-2. Samples were obtained from the ongoing ImmuneRACE study (first 160 participants) and from some 1,200 subjects provided by 6 global collaborators. A de-identified subject ID, COVID-19 status, age in years and sex were almost always included in the sample metadata. Where HLA class I and class II types were available, the types were taken from metadata supplied by the sample provider, not from assay-based typing.

Beyond this particular receptor, the publication reports: The quantity of clinical and demographic metadata differed by source and by participant and was supplied without curation.

Whole blood was collected in K2EDTA tubes by collaborating institutions according to the institutions' own protocols. For TCRbeta analysis, collaborators shipped samples in one of three forms: frozen whole blood, isolated PBMCs, or DNA extracted from either of those sample types. The immunoSEQ Assay, a bias-controlled multiplex PCR, was used to amplify TCRbeta CDR3 regions from genomic DNA. In the source study's methods: The number of nucleated cells in each sample was estimated by amplification of reference gene primers within the assay. To quantify the absolute abundance of each unique TCRbeta CDR3 rearrangement, sequence reads were collapsed and filtered. For each sample, productive Simpson clonality was calculated by taking the square root of Simpson's diversity index across productive rearrangements. TCRdb's version of the immuneACCESS table is confined to in-frame rearrangements and falls short of the full clone set. An unresolved V gene accounts for under half of the shortfall where checked; the remainder is of unknown origin. V, J and clone size are taken as reported in that table, and D and trimming were inferred from the DNA itself. For this sample there are 75,000 to 100,000 clones; around 87% appear just once. Together, the top ten hold 7.4% of the sample.

A distance of 21 bases separates the germline ends of V and J, which lose 4 bases and 2 bases respectively. The CDR3 runs 18 residues from the cysteine to the phenylalanine. The retained sequence is limited to the CDR3, 54 bases, with the frame set at the first base. The germline V gene sets CDR1 to SGHTS and CDR2 to YDEGEE. Points on this clone: The target of this receptor is not known. Base qualities are missing; no much larger clone stands one base away.

Recombination connected TRBV5-8 to TRBJ1-4; the D gene is not confidently resolved. This receptor was taken from a human donor with acute or convalescent COVID-19. The donor label of this sample is uncertain. The sequencing input was peripheral blood. The sequenced DNA: TGTGCCAGCAGCGCAGACAACCAGATCCCGGGGACTAATGAAAAACTGTTTTTT. Translated, it gives CASSADNQIPGTNEKLFF. Extended through the reference TRBV5-8 and TRBJ1-4 proteins, this CDR3 yields the full variable domain: EAGVTQSPTHLIKTRGQQATLRCSPISGHTSVYWYQQALGLGLQFLLWYDEGEERNRGNFPPRFSGRQFPNYSSELNVNALELEDSALYLCASSADNQIPGTNEKLFFGSGTQLSVL.